This T cell receptor (beta chain) appears in the sequencing data of a study of response to subunit inactivated influenza vaccine. Whole-study findings and limits: It was the authors' suggestion that each seasonal influenza vaccination recruits few new T cells.

The CDR3 loop spans 16 amino acids. V was clipped by 4 bases and J by 2 bases, with 17 bases between them. Germline lookup yields CDR1 LGHNA and CDR2 YSLEER. Using its own MiXCR run on the RT-PCR reads, TCRdb lists one record per CDR3 protein. This sample has roughly 700,000 distinct CDR3 sequences; 15% to 17% occur once, and the top ten carry 9.5% to 13%. Comment on this clonotype: Its target is unknown.

The clonotype comes from a man in his forties or fifties who received an inactivated influenza vaccine. This specimen consisted of PBMCs from blood, obtained 11 to 12 days after vaccination. The chain couples TRBV4-3 to TRBJ1-2; D possibly corresponds to TRBD1 (5 bases). CDR3 residues: CASSPAEGRENYGYTF. Here the CDR3 DNA reads TGCGCCAGCAGCCCGGCGGAGGGCAGGGAGAACTATGGCTACACCTTC.